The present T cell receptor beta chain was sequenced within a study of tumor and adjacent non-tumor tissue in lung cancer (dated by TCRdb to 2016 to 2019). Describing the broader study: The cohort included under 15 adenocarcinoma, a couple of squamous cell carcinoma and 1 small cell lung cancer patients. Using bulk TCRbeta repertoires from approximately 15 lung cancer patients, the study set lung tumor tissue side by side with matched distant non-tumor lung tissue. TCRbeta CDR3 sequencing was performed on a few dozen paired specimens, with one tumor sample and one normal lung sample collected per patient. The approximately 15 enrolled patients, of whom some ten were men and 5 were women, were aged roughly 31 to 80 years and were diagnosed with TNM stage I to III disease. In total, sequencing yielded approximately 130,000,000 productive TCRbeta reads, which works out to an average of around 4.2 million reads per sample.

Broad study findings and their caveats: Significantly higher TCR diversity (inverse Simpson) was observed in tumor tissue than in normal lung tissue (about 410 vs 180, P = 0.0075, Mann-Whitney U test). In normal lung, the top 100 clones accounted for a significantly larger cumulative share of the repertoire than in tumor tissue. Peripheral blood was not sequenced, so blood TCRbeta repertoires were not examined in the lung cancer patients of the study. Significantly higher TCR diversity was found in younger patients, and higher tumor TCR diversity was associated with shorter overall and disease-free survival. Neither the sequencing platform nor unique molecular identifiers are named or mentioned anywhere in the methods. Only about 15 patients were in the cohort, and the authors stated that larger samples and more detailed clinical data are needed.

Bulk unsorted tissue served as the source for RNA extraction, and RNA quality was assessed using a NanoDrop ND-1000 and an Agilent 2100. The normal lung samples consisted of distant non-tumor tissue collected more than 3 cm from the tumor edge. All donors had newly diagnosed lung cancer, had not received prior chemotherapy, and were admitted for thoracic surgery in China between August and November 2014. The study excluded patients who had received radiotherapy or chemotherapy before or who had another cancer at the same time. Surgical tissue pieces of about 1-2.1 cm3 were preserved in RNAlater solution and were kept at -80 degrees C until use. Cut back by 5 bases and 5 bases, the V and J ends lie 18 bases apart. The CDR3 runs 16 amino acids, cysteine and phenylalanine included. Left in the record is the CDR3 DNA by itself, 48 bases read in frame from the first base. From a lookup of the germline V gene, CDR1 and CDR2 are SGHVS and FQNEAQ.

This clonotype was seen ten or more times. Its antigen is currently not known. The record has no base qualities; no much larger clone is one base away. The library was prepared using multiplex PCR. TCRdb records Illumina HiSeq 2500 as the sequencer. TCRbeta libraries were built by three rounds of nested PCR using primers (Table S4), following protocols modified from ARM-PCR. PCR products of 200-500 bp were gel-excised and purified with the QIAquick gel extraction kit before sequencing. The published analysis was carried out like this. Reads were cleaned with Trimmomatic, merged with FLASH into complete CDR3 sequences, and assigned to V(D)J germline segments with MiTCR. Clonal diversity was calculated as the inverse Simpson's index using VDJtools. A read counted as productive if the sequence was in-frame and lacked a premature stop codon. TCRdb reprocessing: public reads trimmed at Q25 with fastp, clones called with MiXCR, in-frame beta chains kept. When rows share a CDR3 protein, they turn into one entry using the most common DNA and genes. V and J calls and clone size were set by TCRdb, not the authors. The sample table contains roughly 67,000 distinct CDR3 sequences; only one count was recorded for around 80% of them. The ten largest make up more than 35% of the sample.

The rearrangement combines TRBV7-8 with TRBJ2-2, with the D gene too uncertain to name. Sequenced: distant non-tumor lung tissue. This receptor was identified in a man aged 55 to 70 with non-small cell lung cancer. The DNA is TGTGCCAGCAGCCCTAAGGAGAGGCTGTTGACCGGGGAGCTGTTTTTT. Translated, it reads CASSPKERLLTGELFF.